This TCR beta chain was recorded in a study of regulatory T cells in long-lasting Graves disease. Across the whole study: Prior antithyroid drug treatment in newly diagnosed Graves' patients lasted under 3 months. Study findings and constraints: Accuracy was possibly reduced by small sample size.

Stated time point: newly diagnosed GD, antithyroid drugs for less than 3 months. Construction of the TCR library relied on RNA isolated from PBMCs. This clonotype was seen a few times. What it recognizes is unknown. According to the study, TCR beta libraries were built with iRepertoire HTBI primers and CDR3-region Arm-PCR. TCRdb passed the multiplex PCR reads through MiXCR, listing each CDR3 protein once. The sample holds roughly 610,000 distinct CDR3 sequences, 16% seen once. The germline V gene has CDR1 DFQATT and CDR2 SNEGSKA (reference sequence). The CDR3 spans 16 residues. The germline V and J ends were trimmed by 0 bases and 5 bases, with 16 bases remaining between them. These data were likewise used in another study, on T cells in Graves' hyperthyroidism and ophthalmopathy. That paper states: The study used the HTBI primer set for a first-round RT-PCR of the TCR CDR3. Most expanded thyroid clonotypes above 0.001 recurred in blood.

The TCR originated in a man between 18 and 29 years old with Graves disease. The J gene is TRBJ2-2, the V gene TRBV20-1; perhaps D is TRBD1 or TRBD2 (5 bases each). The sample consisted of peripheral blood mononuclear cells (PBMCs), taken at new diagnosis, from a patient treated with antithyroid drugs. CDR3: CSARDLGTQGTGELFF. CDR3 coding DNA: TGCAGTGCTAGAGATTTAGGGACGCAAGGGACCGGGGAGCTGTTTTTT.